This T cell receptor beta chain was sequenced in a study of T cells in Graves' hyperthyroidism and ophthalmopathy. Germline V lookup: CDR1 SGHNT, CDR2 YYREEE (reference sequence). V was pared by 0 bases and J by 1 base, with 7 bases of the junction left unmatched. The CDR3 is 18 amino acids. RNA transcripts served as the template for amplifying TCR beta CDR3 regions. Researchers ran a first-round RT-PCR on the TCR CDR3 using the HTBI primer set. TCRdb analysed the multiplex PCR reads with MiXCR anew, one entry per CDR3 protein. Seen here are hundreds of thousands of distinct CDR3 sequences, around 15% observed once, and the top ten hold more than 8.5%.

Material for sequencing was blood. V and J are TRBV5-4 and TRBJ2-2, with TRBD2 matching over 9 bases. The TCR sequence derives from a woman aged 18-35 years with Graves' hyperthyroidism. Here the CDR3 reads CASSLVGRREGNTGELFF. In nucleotides, the CDR3 is TGTGCCAGCAGCTTGGTTGGTAGGCGGGAGGGGAACACCGGGGAGCTGTTTTTT.